This T cell receptor beta chain emerged from a study of CD8 T cells in Susac syndrome (dated 2019 in TCRdb). Looking at the study overall: Among the Susac syndrome patients who were sequenced, clinically active disease was present in six and clinical remission was observed in roughly 8. Susac syndrome patients were therapy-naive, on corticosteroids (some also receiving IVIg), or on IVIg alone at blood withdrawal. CD8+ T cell repertoire clonality was compared between about 12 healthy donors, some 14 Susac syndrome patients and around 15 multiple sclerosis patients. Repertoire sequencing was used to test whether CD8+ T cell activation and differentiation in Susac syndrome was antigen driven. What the study reported, not specific to this receptor: CD8+ repertoires in Susac syndrome showed clonal expansion, which was highest in CD8+ TEMRA cells and was greater in clinically active patients than in remitting patients. Around 15 Susac-specific public clones were identified in the total CD8+ repertoire, and roughly five Susac-specific public clones were identified in the CD8+ TEMRA repertoire. The number of individuals in the TCR sequencing and HLA analysis was acknowledged as relatively small.

RNA was extracted using the RNeasy kit, and roughly 0.5 to 1 microgram was reverse transcribed with random hexamers. The immunoSEQ multiplex PCR assay, which covers 54 Vbeta and 13 Jbeta segments, was used to amplify TCR beta CDR3 regions. Bias from PCR amplification was corrected by using a synthetic template baseline for primer optimization and for computational correction. The published analysis was carried out like this. Reads were assigned to V, D and J genes according to IMGT and analyzed in immunoSEQ Analyzer, with only productive sequences retained. Clonality was computed as one minus Shannon entropy normalized by log2 of the number of productive unique sequences. For each patient and control, public and private clones were evaluated within the 100 most prevalent clones. Clones were defined as Susac-specific when absent from the healthy and MS cohorts, from over 950 published viral clones and from other ImmuneACCESS disease sequences. The raw public reads went through TCRdb reprocessing: fastp at Q25, MiXCR clone calling, in-frame beta chains kept. Each entry is one CDR3 protein sequence, shown with its most common DNA and genes. The V and J calls and clone size come from TCRdb's table, not from the authors' own analysis. The sample profile shows 84,000 or so distinct CDR3 sequences; 90% to 95% of them were found once. Approximately 1% of the sample goes to the ten largest clones.

CDR1 and CDR2 were assigned from the germline V gene (reference sequence) as SEHNR and FQNEAQ. Including the terminal cysteine and phenylalanine, the CDR3 comprises 15 residues. Only the CDR3 region is kept as DNA, spanning 45 bases read in frame from base 1. The V and J ends are trimmed by 5 bases and 4 bases, leaving 14 bases between them. Peripheral blood CD8+ and CD4+ T cells from healthy donors, Susac syndrome patients and multiple sclerosis patients were profiled by high-throughput TCR beta sequencing. The Susac syndrome patients fulfilled recently defined diagnostic criteria for definite or probable disease. Bulk CD8+ and CD4+ T cells were purified magnetically by negative isolation, whereas CD8+ TEMRA cells were enriched by FACS. Blood was drawn into EDTA tubes, processed within 24 hours, and PBMCs were isolated by density gradient centrifugation. PBMCs destined for TCR sequencing were cryopreserved in liquid nitrogen and later thawed in a 37 °C water bath. The sorted or isolated CD4+, CD8+ and CD8+ TEMRA cells had a purity of 90% or higher.

On this clonotype itself: What antigen it recognizes has not been identified. There are no base qualities to consult, and no much larger clone falls within one base.

This receptor was identified in a human donor with Susac syndrome. The source material was CD8+ T cells from PBMCs. In this chain, TRBV7-9 is recombined with TRBJ1-4; no D segment can be confidently identified. The CDR3 sequence is CASSPPDTYNEKLFF. The DNA is as follows: TGTGCCAGCAGCCCACCCGACACGTATAATGAAAAACTGTTTTTT.